This T cell receptor (beta chain) was found in a study of cytomegalovirus exposure and HLA in healthy donors. Points from the study as a whole: Confirmation was obtained in vitro that a few CMV-associated chains are specific for CMV antigens. Both high specificity and high sensitivity reportedly marked the classifier's diagnosis of cytomegalovirus status.

This CDR3 comprises 14 residues. V lost 3 bases to trimming and J lost 3 bases; unmatched junction nucleotides: 3. Per germline, CDR1 SGDLS and CDR2 YYNGEE. Some clones are missing from TCRdb's copy, which holds only in-frame ones; the method was immunoSEQ multiplex PCR. The table shows a few hundred thousand clones, with roughly 88% occurring only once. Notes on this clone: What it binds is not known.

The chain uses TRBV9 and TRBJ1-2; 9 nucleotides match TRBD1. Specimen: PBMCs. This clonotype was obtained from a young woman in good health and CMV-seronegative. The CDR3 is CASSAGTGHYGYTF. The CDR3 DNA follows: TGTGCCAGCAGCGCTGGGACAGGGCACTATGGCTACACCTTC. Drawing the rest from reference TRBV9 and TRBJ1-2, the complete variable domain is DSGVTQTPKHLITATGQRVTLRCSPRSGDLSVYWYQQSLDQGLQFLIQYYNGEERAKGNILERFSAQQFPDLHSELNLSSLELGDSALYFCASSAGTGHYGYTFGSGTRLTVV.